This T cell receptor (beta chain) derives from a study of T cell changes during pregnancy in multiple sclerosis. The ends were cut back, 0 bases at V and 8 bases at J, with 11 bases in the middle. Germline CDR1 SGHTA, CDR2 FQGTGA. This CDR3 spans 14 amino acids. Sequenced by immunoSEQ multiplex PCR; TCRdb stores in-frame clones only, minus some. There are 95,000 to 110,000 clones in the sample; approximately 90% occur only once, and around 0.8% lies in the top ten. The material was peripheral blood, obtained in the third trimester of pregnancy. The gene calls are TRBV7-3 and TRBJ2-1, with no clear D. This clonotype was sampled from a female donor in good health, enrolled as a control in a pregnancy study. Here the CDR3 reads CASSLTGDVDEQFF. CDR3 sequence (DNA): TGTGCCAGCAGCTTAACCGGAGATGTAGATGAGCAGTTCTTC.